The subject of this entry is one T cell receptor beta chain. This record belongs to a study of cytomegalovirus exposure and HLA in healthy donors. The CDR3 sequence is 15 residues long. V gave up 6 bases and J gave up 0 bases; unmatched junction bases: 8. The germline gives CDR1 MNHEY, CDR2 SVGAGI. Libraries were prepared by immunoSEQ multiplex PCR; TCRdb keeps only in-frame clonotypes and omits some of them. The sample lists some 140,000 clones, around four fifths occurring once. The sequence derives from a man aged 30 to 45 in good health and CMV-seropositive. The sequencing sample was made of PBMCs. The chain couples TRBV6-5 to TRBJ2-7; 7 nucleotides align to TRBD2. The CDR3 nucleotides read TGTGCCAGCAGCCTAAGCGGGGAAAGCTCCTACGAGCAGTACTTC. It codes for CASSLSGESSYEQYF.